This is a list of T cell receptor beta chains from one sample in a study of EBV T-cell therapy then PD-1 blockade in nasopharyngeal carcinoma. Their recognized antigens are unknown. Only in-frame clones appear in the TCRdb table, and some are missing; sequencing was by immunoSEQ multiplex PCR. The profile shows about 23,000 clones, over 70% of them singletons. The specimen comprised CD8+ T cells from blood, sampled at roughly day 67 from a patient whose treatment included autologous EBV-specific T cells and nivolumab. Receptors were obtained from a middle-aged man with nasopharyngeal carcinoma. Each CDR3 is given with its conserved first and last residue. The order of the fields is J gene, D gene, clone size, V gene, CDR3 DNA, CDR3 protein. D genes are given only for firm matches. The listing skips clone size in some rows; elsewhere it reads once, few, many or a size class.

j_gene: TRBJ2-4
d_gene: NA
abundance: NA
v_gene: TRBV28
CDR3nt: TGTGCCAGCTCGATTCTTAACATTCAGTACTTC
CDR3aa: CASSILNIQYF

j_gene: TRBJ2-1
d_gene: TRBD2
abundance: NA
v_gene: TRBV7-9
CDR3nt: TGTGCCAGCAGCTTAGCCCCTAGCGGGGGGGCCACCTACAATGAGCAGTTCTTC
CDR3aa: CASSLAPSGGATYNEQFF

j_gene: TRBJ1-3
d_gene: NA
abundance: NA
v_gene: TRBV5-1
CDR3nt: TGCGCCAGCAGCTTGGTGGGGGGGACACCTGGAAACACCATATATTTT
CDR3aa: CASSLVGGTPGNTIYF

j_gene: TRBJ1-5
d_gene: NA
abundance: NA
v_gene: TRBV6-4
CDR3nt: TGTGCCAGCAGTGAGAGCCTCGGCCCCCATCAGCCCCAGCATTTT
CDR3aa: CASSESLGPHQPQHF

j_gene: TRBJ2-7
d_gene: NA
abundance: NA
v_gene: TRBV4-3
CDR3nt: TGCGCCAGCAGCCCCCGGGGCTCGTTCTACGAGCAGTACTTC
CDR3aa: CASSPRGSFYEQYF

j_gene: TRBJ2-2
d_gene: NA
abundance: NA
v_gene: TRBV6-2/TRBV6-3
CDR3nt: TGTGCCAGCAGTGCGGGGACAGTCGACACCGGGGAGCTGTTTTTT
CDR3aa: CASSAGTVDTGELFF

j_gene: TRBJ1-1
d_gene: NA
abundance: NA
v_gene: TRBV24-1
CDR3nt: TGTGCCACCAGTGATGGGGGTTGGGGGAACACTGAAGCTTTCTTT
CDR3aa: CATSDGGWGNTEAFF

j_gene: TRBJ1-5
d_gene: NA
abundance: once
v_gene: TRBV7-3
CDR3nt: TGTGCCAGCAGCCTCACCATTAGTTCTCCCCAGCATTTT
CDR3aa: CASSLTISSPQHF

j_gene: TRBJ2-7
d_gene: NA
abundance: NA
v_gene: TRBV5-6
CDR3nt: TGTGCCAGCAGCTTGGGCGGGGACTCCTACGAGCAGTACTTC
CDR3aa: CASSLGGDSYEQYF

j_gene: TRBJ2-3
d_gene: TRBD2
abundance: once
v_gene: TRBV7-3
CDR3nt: TGTGCCAGCAGCTTACTAGCGGGGGGGCGGCCAGATACGCAGTATTTT
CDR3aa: CASSLLAGGRPDTQYF

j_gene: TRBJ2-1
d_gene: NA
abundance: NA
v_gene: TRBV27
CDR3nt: TGTGCCAGCAGCCCGTCCATTGTCGGGACACTCTACAATGAGCAGTTCTTC
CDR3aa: CASSPSIVGTLYNEQFF

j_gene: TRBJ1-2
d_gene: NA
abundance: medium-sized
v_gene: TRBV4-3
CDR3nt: TGCGCCAGCAGCCTCGTACAGGGCTCGAGCGGCTACACCTTC
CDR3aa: CASSLVQGSSGYTF

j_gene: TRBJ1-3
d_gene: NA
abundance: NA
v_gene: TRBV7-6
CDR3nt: TGTGCCAGCAGCTTAGAAAAAGACAGGTCTGACGGAAACACCATATATTTT
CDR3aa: CASSLEKDRSDGNTIYF

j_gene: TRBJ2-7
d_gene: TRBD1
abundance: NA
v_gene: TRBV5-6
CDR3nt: TGTGCCAGCAGCGTCGGGACAGGGGGCGAGCAGTACTTC
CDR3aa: CASSVGTGGEQYF

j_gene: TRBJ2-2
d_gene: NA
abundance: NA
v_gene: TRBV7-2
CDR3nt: TGTGCCAGCAGCTTCTGGGGGGCCGGGGAGCTGTTTTTT
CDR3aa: CASSFWGAGELFF

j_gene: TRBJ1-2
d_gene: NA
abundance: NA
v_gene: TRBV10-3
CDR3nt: TGTGCCATCAGTGACGGCTGGGGCCCTAACTATGGCTACACCTTC
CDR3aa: CAISDGWGPNYGYTF

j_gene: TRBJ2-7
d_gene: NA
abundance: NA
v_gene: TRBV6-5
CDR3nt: TGTGCCAGCAGTTATGGACTCGCCCCCACCTACGAGCAGTACTTC
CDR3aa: CASSYGLAPTYEQYF

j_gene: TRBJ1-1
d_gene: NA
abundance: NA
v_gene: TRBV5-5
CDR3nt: TGTGCCAGCAGCTTGGAGGGATGGAACACTGAAGCTTTCTTT
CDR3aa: CASSLEGWNTEAFF

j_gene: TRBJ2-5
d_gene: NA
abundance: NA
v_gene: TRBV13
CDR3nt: TGTGCCAGCAGCTTAGAGGGGAAGGTTCCGAGAGAGACCCAGTACTTC
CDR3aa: CASSLEGKVPRETQYF

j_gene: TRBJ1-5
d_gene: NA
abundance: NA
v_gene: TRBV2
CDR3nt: TGTGCCAGCAAGGCGGACGGGGAAAATCAGCCCCAGCATTTT
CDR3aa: CASKADGENQPQHF

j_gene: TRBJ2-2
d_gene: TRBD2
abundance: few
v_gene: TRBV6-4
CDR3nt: TGTGCCAGCAGTCCCTCAACTAGCGGGGGGTTTGAAACCGGGGAGCTGTTTTTT
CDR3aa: CASSPSTSGGFETGELFF

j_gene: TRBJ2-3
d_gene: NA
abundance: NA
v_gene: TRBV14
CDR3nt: TGTGCCAGCAGCCAAGAGGAAAAGGGATGGGGCACAGATACGCAGTATTTT
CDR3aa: CASSQEEKGWGTDTQYF